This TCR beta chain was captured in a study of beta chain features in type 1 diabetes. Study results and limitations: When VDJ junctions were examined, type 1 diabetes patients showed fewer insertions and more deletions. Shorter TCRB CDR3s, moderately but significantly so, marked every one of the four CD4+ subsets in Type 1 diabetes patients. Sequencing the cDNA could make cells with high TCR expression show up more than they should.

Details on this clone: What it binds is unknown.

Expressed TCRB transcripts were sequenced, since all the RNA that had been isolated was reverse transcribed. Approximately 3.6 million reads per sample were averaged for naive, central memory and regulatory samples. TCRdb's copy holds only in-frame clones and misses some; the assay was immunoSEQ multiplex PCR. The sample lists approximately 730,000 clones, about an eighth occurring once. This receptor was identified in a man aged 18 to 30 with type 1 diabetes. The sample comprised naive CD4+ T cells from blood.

The CDR3 region has the DNA TGTGCCAGCAGTCCACAGGCTAGCGGCCCCAATGAGCAGTTCTTC. Its translation is CASSPQASGPNEQFF. This chain uses TRBV28 with TRBJ2-1; 7 nucleotides align to TRBD2. The CDR3 is made up of 15 amino acids. Trimming took 5 bases from V and 6 from J; bases not matched to a gene: 10. Germline V gene lookup returns CDR1 MDHEN and CDR2 SYDVKM.